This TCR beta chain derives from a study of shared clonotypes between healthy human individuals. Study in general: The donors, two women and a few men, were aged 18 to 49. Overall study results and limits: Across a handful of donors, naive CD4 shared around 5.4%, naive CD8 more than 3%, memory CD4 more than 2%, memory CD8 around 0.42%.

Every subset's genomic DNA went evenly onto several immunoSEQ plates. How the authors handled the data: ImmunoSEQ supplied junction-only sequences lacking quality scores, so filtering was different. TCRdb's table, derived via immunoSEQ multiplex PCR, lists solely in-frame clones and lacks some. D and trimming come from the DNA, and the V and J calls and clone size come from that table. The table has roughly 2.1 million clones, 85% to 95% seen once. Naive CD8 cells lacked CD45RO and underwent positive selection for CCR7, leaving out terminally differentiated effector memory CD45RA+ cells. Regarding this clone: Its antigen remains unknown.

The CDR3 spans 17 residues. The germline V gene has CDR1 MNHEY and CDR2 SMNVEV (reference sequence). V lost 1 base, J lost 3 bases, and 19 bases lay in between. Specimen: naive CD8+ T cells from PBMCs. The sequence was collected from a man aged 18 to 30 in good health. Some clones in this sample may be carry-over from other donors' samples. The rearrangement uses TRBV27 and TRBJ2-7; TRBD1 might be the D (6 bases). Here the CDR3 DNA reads TGTGCCAGCAGTTTATTAGGGGGTCAAAAGAATATCTACGAGCAGTACTTC. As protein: CASSLLGGQKNIYEQYF.